The 11 T cell receptor beta chains below come from one sample, sequenced in a study of graft-versus-host responses after intestinal transplantation. These TCRs are of unknown antigen specificity. Profiled with immunoSEQ multiplex PCR; TCRdb holds only in-frame clones, not every one. The table lists approximately 85,000 clones, 75% to 95% of them singletons, with 7.6% in the top ten. The material sequenced was unstimulated CD8+ T cells sorted from spleen or lymph node cells, taken before transplant. These receptors all stem from a human donor who was the organ donor for an intestinal transplant.

The gene calls are TRBV7-9 and TRBJ2-1; D uncertain. Germline lookup yields CDR1 SEHNR and CDR2 FQNEAQ (reference sequence). Trimming shortened V by 5 bases and J by 8 bases, and 16 bases separated the two germline ends. The CDR3 length is 14 residues. CDR3 nucleotides: TGTGCCAGCAGCCCCAGTGAGGTAGCATATGAGCAGTTCTTC. Amino acids: CASSPSEVAYEQFF. The variable domain in full, completed from reference TRBV7-9 and TRBJ2-1, reads DTGVSQNPRHKITKRGQNVTFRCDPISEHNRLYWYRQTLGQGPEFLTYFQNEAQLEKSRLLSDRFSAERPKGSFSTLEIQRTEQGDSAMYLCASSPSEVAYEQFFGPGTRLTVL.

The V gene is TRBV5-5, the J gene TRBJ2-3, with 10 positions matching TRBD2. Germline CDR1 is SGHKS and CDR2 is YYEKEE (reference sequence). Losses at the gene ends were 2 bases for V and 4 bases for J; bases not matched to a gene: 4. The CDR3 has 15 amino acids. Here the CDR3 DNA reads TGTGCCAGCAGCTTAGTAGCGGGAGGCGCAGATACGCAGTATTTT. Its protein is CASSLVAGGADTQYF.

In DNA, the CDR3 is TGTGCCAGTAGTATAGCGGTAGACAATGAGCAGTTCTTC. This codes for CASSIAVDNEQFF. The chain employs TRBV19 and TRBJ2-1; D remains unclear. This CDR3 has 13 residues. CDR1 and CDR2 (germline): LNHDA, SQIVND (reference sequence). Trimming removed 1 base at V and 5 bases at J, with 6 bases between. The whole variable domain, remainder taken from reference TRBV19 and TRBJ2-1, is DGGITQSPKYLFRKEGQNVTLSCEQNLNHDAMYWYRQDPGQGLRLIYYSQIVNDFQKGDIAEGYSVSREKKESFPLTVTSAQKNPTAFYLCASSIAVDNEQFFGPGTRLTVL.

The chain employs TRBV2 and TRBJ1-4, with D possibly being TRBD1 (6 bases). The germline V and J ends were trimmed by 7 bases and 3 bases, with 30 bases remaining between them. Germline CDR1 reads SNHLY; CDR2 reads FYNNEI. The CDR3 has 20 amino acids. CDR3 bases: TGTGCCAGCACCGTGGAGGGGGGGACTTGCGAAGCAGAATCTAATGAAAAACTGTTTTTT. Amino acid sequence: CASTVEGGTCEAESNEKLFF. Full variable domain (remainder filled in from reference TRBV2 and TRBJ1-4): EPEVTQTPSHQVTQMGQEVILRCVPISNHLYFYWYRQILGQKVEFLVSFYNNEISEKSEIFDDQFSVERPDGSNFTLKIRSTKLEDSAMYFCASTVEGGTCEAESNEKLFFGSGTQLSVL.

The rearrangement uses TRBV9 and TRBJ2-3; D unclear. The V gene's germline CDR1 is SGDLS and CDR2 YYNGEE. V shed 8 bases and J shed 1 base, with 17 bases lying between them. The CDR3 is 15 amino acids. CDR3 sequence (DNA): TGTGCCAGTAGTACTTCGAGATTAGGCACAGATACGCAGTATTTT. Residues: CASSTSRLGTDTQYF.

V is TRBV27 and J is TRBJ2-2; 7 bases fit TRBD2. The CDR3 has 17 residues. The trim removed 0 bases at V and 9 bases at J, leaving 13 bases unmatched. Germline-derived CDR1 and CDR2 are MNHEY and SMNVEV (reference sequence). CDR3 nucleotide sequence: TGTGCCAGCAGTTTATCAGCAGCGGGATCTTCGCCCTGGGAGCTGTTTTTT. This sequence encodes CASSLSAAGSSPWELFF.

The chain carries TRBV18 and TRBJ1-1, with 8 bases identical to TRBD1. Germline V lookup: CDR1 KGHSH, CDR2 LQKENI. There are 16 residues in the CDR3. Trimming removed 5 bases from V and 1 base from J; junction bases left unmatched: 9. In DNA, the CDR3 is TGTGCCAGCTCAAAGCACAGGGGGGTGGGGAACACTGAAGCTTTCTTT. Its protein is CASSKHRGVGNTEAFF.

The V call is TRBV29-1, the J call TRBJ1-1, with D possibly TRBD1 on 5 matching bases. The CDR3 is 12 amino acids. The germline V gene encodes CDR1 SQVTM and CDR2 ANQGSEA. The germline V and J ends were trimmed by 1 base and 3 bases, with 6 bases remaining between them. The CDR3 here is CSVEAGDTEAFF. CDR3 in DNA: TGCAGCGTTGAAGCGGGGGACACTGAAGCTTTCTTT. Complete variable domain (other parts from reference TRBV29-1 and TRBJ1-1): SAVISQKPSRDICQRGTSLTIQCQVDSQVTMMFWYRQQPGQSLTLIATANQGSEATYESGFVIDKFPISRPNLTFSTLTVSNMSPEDSSIYLCSVEAGDTEAFFGQGTRLTVV.

The V call is TRBV7-9, the J call TRBJ2-1; D unresolved. This CDR3 contains 16 residues. V shed 4 bases and J shed 0 bases, with 13 bases lying between them. Looked up from germline, CDR1 is SEHNR and CDR2 is FQNEAQ (reference sequence). CDR3 loop: CASSSVAPSSYNEQFF. CDR3 DNA: TGTGCCAGCAGCTCCGTGGCCCCGAGCTCCTACAATGAGCAGTTCTTC.

In this sample, this clone turned up once. This chain connects TRBV13 to TRBJ2-7; D might be TRBD2 (5 bases). Germline V gene lookup returns CDR1 PRHDT and CDR2 FYEKMQ (reference sequence). Trimming removed 5 bases from V and 4 bases from J, with 15 bases in between. This CDR3 spans 14 amino acids. The CDR3 loop reads CASSRDGKRYEQYF. The CDR3 region has the DNA TGTGCCAGCAGCCGAGACGGGAAAAGGTACGAGCAGTACTTC.

The chain joins TRBV4-2 to TRBJ2-1; 8 nucleotides agree with TRBD1. Unmatched junction bases numbered 5, after V lost 4 bases and J lost 0 bases. This CDR3 spans 16 amino acids. Germline values: CDR1 LGHNA, CDR2 YNFKEQ. The CDR3 DNA is TGTGCCAGCAGCCCCTGGACAGGGAGCTCCTACAATGAGCAGTTCTTC. This encodes CASSPWTGSSYNEQFF.